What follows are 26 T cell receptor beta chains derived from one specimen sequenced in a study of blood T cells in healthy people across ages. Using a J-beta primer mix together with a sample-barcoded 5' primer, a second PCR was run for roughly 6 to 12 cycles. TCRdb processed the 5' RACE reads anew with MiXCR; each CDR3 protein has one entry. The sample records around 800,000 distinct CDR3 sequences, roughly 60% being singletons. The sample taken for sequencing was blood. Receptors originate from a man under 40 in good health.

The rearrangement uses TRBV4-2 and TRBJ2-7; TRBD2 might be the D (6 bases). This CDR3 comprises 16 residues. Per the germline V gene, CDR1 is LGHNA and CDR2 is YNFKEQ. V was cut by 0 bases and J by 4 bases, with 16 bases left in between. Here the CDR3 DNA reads TGTGCCAGCAGCCAAGATGCGGCGGGGTCCTGGTACGAGCAGTACTTC. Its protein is CASSQDAAGSWYEQYF.

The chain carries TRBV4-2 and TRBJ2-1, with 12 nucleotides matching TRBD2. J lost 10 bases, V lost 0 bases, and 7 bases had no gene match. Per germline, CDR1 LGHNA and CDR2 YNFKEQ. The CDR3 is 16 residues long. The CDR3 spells CASSQEASGGAREQFF. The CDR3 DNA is TGTGCCAGCAGCCAAGAGGCTAGCGGGGGGGCGCGGGAGCAGTTCTTC.

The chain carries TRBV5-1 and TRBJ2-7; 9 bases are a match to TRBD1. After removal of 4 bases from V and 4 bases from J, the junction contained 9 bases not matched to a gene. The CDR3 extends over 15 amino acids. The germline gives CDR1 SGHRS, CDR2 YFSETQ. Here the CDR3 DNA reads TGCGCCAGCAGCAAATTCCGGGACAGGGTTTACGAGCAGTACTTC. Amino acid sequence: CASSKFRDRVYEQYF.

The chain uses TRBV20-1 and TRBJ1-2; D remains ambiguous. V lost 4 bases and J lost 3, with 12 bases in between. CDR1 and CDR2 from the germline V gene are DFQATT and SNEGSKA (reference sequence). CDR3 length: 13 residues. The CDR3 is CSATSHTDYGYTF. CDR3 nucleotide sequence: TGCAGTGCTACCTCACATACGGACTATGGCTACACCTTC.

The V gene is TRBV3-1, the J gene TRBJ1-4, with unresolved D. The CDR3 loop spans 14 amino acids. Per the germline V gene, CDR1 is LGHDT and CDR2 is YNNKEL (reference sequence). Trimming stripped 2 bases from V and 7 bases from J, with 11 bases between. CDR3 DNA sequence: TGTGCCAGCAGCCAACAGACCGCGTCTGAAAAACTGTTTTTT. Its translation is CASSQQTASEKLFF.

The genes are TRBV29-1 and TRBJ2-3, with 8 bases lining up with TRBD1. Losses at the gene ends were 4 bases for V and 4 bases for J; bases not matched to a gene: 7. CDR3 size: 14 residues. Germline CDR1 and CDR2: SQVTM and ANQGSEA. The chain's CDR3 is CSVAPDRVADTQYF. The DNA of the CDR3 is TGCAGCGTTGCCCCGGACAGGGTCGCAGATACGCAGTATTTT.

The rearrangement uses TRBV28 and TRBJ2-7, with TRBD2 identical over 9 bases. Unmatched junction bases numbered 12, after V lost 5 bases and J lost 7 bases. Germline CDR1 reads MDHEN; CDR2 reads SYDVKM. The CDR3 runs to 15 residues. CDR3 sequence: CASSIRLAEPGEQYF. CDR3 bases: TGTGCCAGCAGTATCAGACTAGCGGAGCCCGGGGAGCAGTACTTC.

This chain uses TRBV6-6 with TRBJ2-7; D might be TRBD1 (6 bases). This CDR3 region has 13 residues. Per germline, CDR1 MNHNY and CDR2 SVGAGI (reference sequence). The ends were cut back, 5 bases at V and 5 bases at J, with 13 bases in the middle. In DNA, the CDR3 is TGTGCCAGCAGTCCCGGGCCAGGGGACGAGCAGTACTTC. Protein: CASSPGPGDEQYF.

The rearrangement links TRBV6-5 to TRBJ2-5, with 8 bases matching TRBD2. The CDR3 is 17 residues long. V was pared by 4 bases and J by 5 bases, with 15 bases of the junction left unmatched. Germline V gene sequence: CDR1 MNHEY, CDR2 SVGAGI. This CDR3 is CASSSPGGLVTTETQYF. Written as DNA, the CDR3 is TGTGCCAGCAGTTCCCCCGGGGGACTAGTGACGACGGAGACCCAGTACTTC.

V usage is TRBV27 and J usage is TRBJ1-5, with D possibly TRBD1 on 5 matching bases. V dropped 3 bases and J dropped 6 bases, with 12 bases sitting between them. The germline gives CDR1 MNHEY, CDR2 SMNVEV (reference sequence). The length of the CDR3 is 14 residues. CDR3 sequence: CASSFGAAGQPQHF. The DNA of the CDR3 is TGTGCCAGCAGTTTTGGGGCAGCCGGTCAGCCCCAGCATTTT.

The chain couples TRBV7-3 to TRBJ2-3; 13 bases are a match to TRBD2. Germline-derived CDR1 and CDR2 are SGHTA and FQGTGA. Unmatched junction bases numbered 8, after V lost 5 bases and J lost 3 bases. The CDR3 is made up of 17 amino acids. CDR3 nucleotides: TGTGCCAGCAGCCCGCGACGACTAGCGGGAGGAACAGATACGCAGTATTTT. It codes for CASSPRRLAGGTDTQYF.

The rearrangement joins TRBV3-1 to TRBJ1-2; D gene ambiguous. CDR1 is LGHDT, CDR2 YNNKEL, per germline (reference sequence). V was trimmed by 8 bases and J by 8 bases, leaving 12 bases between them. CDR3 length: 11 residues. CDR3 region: CASGLGRGYTF. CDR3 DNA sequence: TGTGCCAGCGGCCTGGGAAGGGGCTACACCTTC.

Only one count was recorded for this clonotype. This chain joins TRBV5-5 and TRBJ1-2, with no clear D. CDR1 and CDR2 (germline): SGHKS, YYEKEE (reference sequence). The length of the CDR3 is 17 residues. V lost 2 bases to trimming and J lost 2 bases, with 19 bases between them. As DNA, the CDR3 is TGTGCCAGCAGCTTTGGGCTATACAACACCCCGAACTATGGCTACACCTTC. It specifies CASSFGLYNTPNYGYTF.

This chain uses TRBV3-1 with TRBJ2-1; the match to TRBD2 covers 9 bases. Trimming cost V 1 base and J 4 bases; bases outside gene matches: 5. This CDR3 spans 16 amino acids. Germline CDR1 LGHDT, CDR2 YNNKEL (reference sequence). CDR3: CASSQALAGIYNEQFF. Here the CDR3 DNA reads TGTGCCAGCAGCCAAGCCCTAGCGGGGATTTACAATGAGCAGTTCTTC.

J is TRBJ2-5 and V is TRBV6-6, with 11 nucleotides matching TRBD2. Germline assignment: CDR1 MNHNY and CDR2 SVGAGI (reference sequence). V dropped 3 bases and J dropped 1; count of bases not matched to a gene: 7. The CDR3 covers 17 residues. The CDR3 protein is CASSYPLAGGPQETQYF. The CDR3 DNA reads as TGTGCCAGCAGTTATCCGCTAGCGGGGGGACCCCAAGAGACCCAGTACTTC.

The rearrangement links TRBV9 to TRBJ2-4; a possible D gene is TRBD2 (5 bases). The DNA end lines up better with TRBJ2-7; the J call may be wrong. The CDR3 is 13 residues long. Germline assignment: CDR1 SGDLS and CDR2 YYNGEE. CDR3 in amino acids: CASGRDPTYEQYF. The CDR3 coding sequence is TGTGCCAGCGGCCGGGATCCCACATACGAGCAGTACTTC.

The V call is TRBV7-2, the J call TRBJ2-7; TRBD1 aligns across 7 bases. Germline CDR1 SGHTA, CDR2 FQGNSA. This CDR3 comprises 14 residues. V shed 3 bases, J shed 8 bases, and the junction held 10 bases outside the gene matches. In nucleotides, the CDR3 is TGTGCCAGCAGCTTTAGGCAGGGGGTTGTGCAGCAGTACTTC. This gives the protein CASSFRQGVVQQYF.

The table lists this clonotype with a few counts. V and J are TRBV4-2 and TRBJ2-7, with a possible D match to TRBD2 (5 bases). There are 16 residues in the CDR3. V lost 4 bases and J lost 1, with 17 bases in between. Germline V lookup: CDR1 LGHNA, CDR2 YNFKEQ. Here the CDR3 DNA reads TGTGCCAGCAGCCCCCGGCCGGCGGGTTTGTCCTACGAGCAGTACTTC. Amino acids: CASSPRPAGLSYEQYF.

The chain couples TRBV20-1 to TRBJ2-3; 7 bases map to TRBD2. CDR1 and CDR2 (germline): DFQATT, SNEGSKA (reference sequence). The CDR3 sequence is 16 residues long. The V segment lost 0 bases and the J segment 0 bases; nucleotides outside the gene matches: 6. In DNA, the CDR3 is TGCAGTGCTAGAGATCTCGGGAGGTTTAGCACAGATACGCAGTATTTT. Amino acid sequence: CSARDLGRFSTDTQYF.

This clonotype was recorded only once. This chain's CDR3 is CSANSPGHLSYNEQFF. CDR3 sequence (DNA): TGCAGTGCAAACTCACCGGGACACCTCTCCTACAATGAGCAGTTCTTC. The V and J genes are TRBV20-1 and TRBJ2-1; TRBD1 is a possible D gene (6 bases). V gave up 6 bases and J gave up 0 bases, with 18 bases separating them. The CDR3 length is 16 residues. Germline-derived CDR1 and CDR2 are DFQATT and SNEGSKA (reference sequence).

The CDR3 region is CASSGGTSGHNEQFF. CDR3 in DNA: TGTGCCAGCAGTGGCGGGACTAGCGGCCACAATGAGCAGTTCTTC. The chain links TRBV27 to TRBJ2-1; 11 nucleotides align to TRBD2. The CDR3 is 15 residues long. The junction had 5 bases not matched to a gene; V was cut back by 5 bases and J by 5 bases. CDR1 MNHEY and CDR2 SMNVEV come from the germline V gene (reference sequence).

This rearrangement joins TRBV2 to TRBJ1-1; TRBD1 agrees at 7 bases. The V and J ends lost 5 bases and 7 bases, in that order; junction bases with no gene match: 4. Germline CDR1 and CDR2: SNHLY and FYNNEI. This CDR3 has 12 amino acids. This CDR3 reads CASSKGAGEAFF. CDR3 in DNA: TGTGCCAGCAGTAAGGGGGCGGGTGAAGCTTTCTTT.

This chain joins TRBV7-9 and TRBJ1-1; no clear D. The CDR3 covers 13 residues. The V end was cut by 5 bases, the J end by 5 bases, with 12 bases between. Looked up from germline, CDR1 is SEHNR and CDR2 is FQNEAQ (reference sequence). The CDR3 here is CASSPPGWTEAFF. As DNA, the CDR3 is TGTGCCAGCAGCCCACCGGGGTGGACTGAAGCTTTCTTT.

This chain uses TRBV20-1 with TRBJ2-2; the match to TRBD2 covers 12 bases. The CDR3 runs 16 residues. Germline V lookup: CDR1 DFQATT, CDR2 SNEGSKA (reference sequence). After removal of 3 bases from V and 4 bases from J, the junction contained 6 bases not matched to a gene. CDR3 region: CSASRPGLAGTGELFF. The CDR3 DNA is TGCAGTGCTAGCCGACCGGGACTAGCGGGCACCGGGGAGCTGTTTTTT.

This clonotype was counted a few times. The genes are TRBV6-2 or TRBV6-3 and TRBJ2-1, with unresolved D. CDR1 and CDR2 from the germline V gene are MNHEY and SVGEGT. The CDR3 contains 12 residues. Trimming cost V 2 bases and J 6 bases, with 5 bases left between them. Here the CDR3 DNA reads TGTGCCAGCAGTTACACTACCAATGAGCAGTTCTTC. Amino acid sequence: CASSYTTNEQFF.

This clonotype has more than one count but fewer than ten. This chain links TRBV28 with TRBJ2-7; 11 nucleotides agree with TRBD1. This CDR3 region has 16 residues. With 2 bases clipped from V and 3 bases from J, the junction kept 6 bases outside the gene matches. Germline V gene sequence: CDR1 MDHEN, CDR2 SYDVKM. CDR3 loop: CASSLLPGQGGYEQYF. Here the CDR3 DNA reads TGTGCCAGCAGTTTACTCCCGGGACAGGGGGGCTACGAGCAGTACTTC.